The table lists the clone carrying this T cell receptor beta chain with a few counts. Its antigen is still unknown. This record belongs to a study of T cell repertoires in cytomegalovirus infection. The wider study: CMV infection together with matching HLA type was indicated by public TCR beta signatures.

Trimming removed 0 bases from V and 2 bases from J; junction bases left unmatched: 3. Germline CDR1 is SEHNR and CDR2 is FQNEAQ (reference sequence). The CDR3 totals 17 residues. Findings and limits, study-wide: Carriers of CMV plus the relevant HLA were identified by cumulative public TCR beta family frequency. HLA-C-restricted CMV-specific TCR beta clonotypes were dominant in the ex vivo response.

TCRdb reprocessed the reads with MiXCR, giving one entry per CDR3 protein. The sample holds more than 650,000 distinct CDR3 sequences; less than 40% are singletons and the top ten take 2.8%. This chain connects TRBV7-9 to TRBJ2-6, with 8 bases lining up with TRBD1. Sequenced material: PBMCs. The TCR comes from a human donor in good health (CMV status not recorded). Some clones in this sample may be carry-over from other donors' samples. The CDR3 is CASSLAGDRTGANVLTF. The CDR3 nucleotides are TGTGCCAGCAGCTTAGCTGGGGACAGGACTGGGGCCAACGTCCTGACTTTC.